Included here is one T cell receptor (beta chain) sequence, with context. The antigen it recognizes is unknown. There are no base qualities to consult, and no much larger clone falls within one base. For CDR1 and CDR2, the germline V gene lists MRHNA and SNTAGT. Measured from the cysteine to the phenylalanine, the CDR3 is 15 residues long. The read is trimmed to its CDR3 DNA, 45 bases read in frame from base 1. After removal of 3 bases from V and 3 bases from J, the junction retains 3 bases not matched to a gene. These data belong to a study of T cell responses to AZD1222 COVID-19 vaccine (dated by TCRdb to the early 2020s). About the investigation overall: TCR sequencing was performed for 230 to 250 trial participants, of whom about 200 were given two doses of AZD1222 and approximately 26 were given two doses of MenACWY control vaccine. Trial participants were enrolled by age into subgroups of 18-55, 56-69 and 70-plus years, and around 150, 28 and 57 TCR-sequenced participants, respectively, were included in these subgroups.

Study-level results and caveats: Conclusions about previously exposed vaccinees are limited, since just a handful of AZD1222 recipients were seropositive for SARS-CoV-2 at baseline. Participants were mostly white British and included more females than males, and it was suggested by the authors that clonal diversity may have been underestimated. The whole spike protein was spanned by vaccine-associated CD4 TCRs, and dominant responses were seen in regions 160-218 and 743-854. After two AZD1222 doses, spike-specific TCR breadth and depth were significantly higher than at day 0 and than in MenACWY recipients. The 56-69-year group was small, and its depth increase did not reach significance, likely because of low power. Because no day 14 peak-response samples were available, the repertoires could be characterized only after the peak T cell response. Reportedly, almost half of the unique spike-specific TCRs recognized epitopes lying outside the regions that are mutated in the B.1.351 and B.1.1.7 variants.

The sample's time point label is to be understood as: about 28 days (+/-7) after the second vaccine dose. AZD1222 recipients with second doses at about 4 weeks or about 12 weeks were pooled, because spike-specific TCR depth and breadth did not differ between schedules. Samples from vaccinated people were obtained from the UK trials COV001 and COV002, which included a single-blind randomized controlled phase 2/3 trial of AZD1222 (ChAdOx1 nCoV-19) in healthy adults. For TCRbeta chain sequencing, PBMC samples were collected from trial participants at day 0 and at day 28 after the second dose. The CDR3 regions of human TCRbeta chains were analyzed by immunosequencing. Concerning the study's data processing: TCRs in the repertoires were matched against a reference library of SARS-CoV-2-specific TCRs that had been generated with the MIRA antigen-specificity platform. Breadth was defined as the fraction of unique TCRs that were SARS-CoV-2-associated, and depth was defined as the fraction of total T cells that were SARS-CoV-2-associated. Using the MIRA data, every spike-specific TCR was mapped to the spike region that the TCR reacted to and assigned to either a CD4 or a CD8 class. Log10-transformed breadth and depth values were compared by one-way ANOVA with Sidak's multiple comparisons tests. Drawn from immuneACCESS, this table holds only the in-frame rearrangements with V and J called that TCRdb kept. Clones are partly lost; checked studies trace under half to an unresolved V gene and leave the rest unexplained. V and J calls and clone size come straight from that table; D and trimming were deduced from the DNA. The sample data list approximately 170,000 clones, and roughly 94% of these were observed just once. The ten biggest clones cover less than 1.3% of the sample.

This chain is built from TRBV6-4 and TRBJ2-2, with 8 middle bases fitting TRBD2. The receptor was derived from an adult who received the AZD1222 COVID-19 vaccine. Source: peripheral blood, taken 28 days after the second AZD1222 dose. DNA sequence: TGTGCCAGCAGTGAGGGGGGACTAGACACCGGGGAGCTGTTTTTT. Translated, this gives CASSEGGLDTGELFF.